These 7 T cell receptor beta chains were sequenced from one sample in a study of T cells in narcolepsy. Sequencing used immunoSEQ multiplex PCR; TCRdb keeps in-frame clones, though not all of them. This table holds about 31,000 clones, about three quarters found once. What was sequenced was CD45RA- memory CD4+ T cells from PBMCs. The receptors derive from a human donor with narcolepsy.

The chain recombines TRBV11-2 with TRBJ1-2; no reliable D call. Germline loops: CDR1 SGHAT, CDR2 FQNNGV. V was trimmed by 5 bases and J by 7 bases, leaving 14 bases between them. The CDR3 consists of 13 residues. In DNA form, the CDR3 reads TGTGCCAGCAGCCCTGCCTACATCCGTGGCTACACCTTC. It is translated as CASSPAYIRGYTF.

This chain uses TRBV5-1 with TRBJ1-4; the D is unclear. From germline, CDR1 is SGHRS and CDR2 YFSETQ. The CDR3 has 15 amino acids. V lost 0 bases, J lost 9 bases, and 15 bases lay in between. As DNA, the CDR3 is TGCGCCAGCAGCTTGGAAATTTCAGAGGTCCAAAAACTGTTTTTT. The encoded protein is CASSLEISEVQKLFF.

This chain joins TRBV19 and TRBJ1-5; 7 nucleotides align to TRBD1. The junction had 8 bases not matched to a gene; V was cut back by 5 bases and J by 4 bases. CDR3 length: 15 amino acids. Germline loops: CDR1 LNHDA, CDR2 SQIVND (reference sequence). This chain's CDR3 is CASSGFRGENQPQHF. CDR3 coding DNA: TGTGCCAGTAGTGGTTTCAGGGGGGAAAATCAGCCCCAGCATTTT.

The chain employs TRBV15 and TRBJ1-1; no clear D gene. In germline, CDR1 is LNHNV, CDR2 YYDKDF (reference sequence). The CDR3 runs to 14 residues. The ends were cut back, 0 bases at V and 5 bases at J, with 10 bases in the middle. This chain's CDR3 is CATSRETWGTEAFF. The CDR3 DNA reads TGTGCCACCAGCAGAGAAACCTGGGGTACTGAAGCTTTCTTT.

Here the CDR3 DNA reads TGTGCCAGTAGTATGTCGGGACAGGGACCCGAGCAGTACTTC. It specifies CASSMSGQGPEQYF. The chain links TRBV19 to TRBJ2-7; 9 bases agree with TRBD1. CDR1 and CDR2 (germline): LNHDA, SQIVND (reference sequence). J gave up 6 bases and V 3 bases, and 6 bases lay outside the gene matches. CDR3 length: 14 amino acids.

In its sample, this clone was seen once. The rearrangement joins TRBV10-2 to TRBJ1-5, with D perhaps matching TRBD1 (5 bases). Trimming pared 3 bases from V and 6 bases from J, leaving 18 bases between. The CDR3 length is 16 residues. The germline V gene encodes CDR1 WSHSY and CDR2 SAAADI. CDR3 DNA: TGCGCCAGCAGTGAAGGGTTAGGGGCAGGGAGTCAGCCCCAGCATTTT. Residues: CASSEGLGAGSQPQHF.

A note on this clone: Other DNA sequences in this sample translate to the same CDR3. CDR3 loop: CSAREVYEQYF. The CDR3 DNA follows: TGCAGTGCTAGAGAGGTATACGAGCAGTACTTC. J is TRBJ2-7 and V is TRBV20-1; D call uncertain. The CDR3 has 11 residues. Per germline, CDR1 DFQATT and CDR2 SNEGSKA (reference sequence). V was pared by 0 bases and J by 4 bases, with 4 bases between.